One TCR beta chain is described in this entry. The CDR3 is 14 amino acids. The V gene's germline CDR1 is SGHTA and CDR2 FQGTGA. The germline V and J ends were trimmed by 5 bases and 6 bases, with 15 bases remaining between them. The sample is drawn from a study of blood T cell repertoires in COVID-19. TCRdb's copy holds only in-frame clones and misses some; the assay was immunoSEQ multiplex PCR. The sample holds over 75,000 clones, 90% to 95% seen once. The sequencing input was peripheral blood. The origin of this receptor is a man between 60 and 70 years old with acute or convalescent COVID-19. This chain joins TRBV7-3 and TRBJ2-3; D might be TRBD2 (6 bases). The CDR3 sequence is CASSRDLSFDTQYF. CDR3 DNA sequence: TGTGCCAGCAGCAGGGACTTGTCATTCGATACGCAGTATTTT.